This T cell receptor beta chain is drawn from a study of sequential checkpoint blockade in melanoma. Study summary: Maintenance nivolumab came after either treatment sequence.

Libraries were prepared by immunoSEQ multiplex PCR; TCRdb keeps only in-frame clonotypes and omits some of them. The sample lists more than 9,500 clones; roughly four fifths were seen once. This sample's treatment: randomized to nivolumab then ipilimumab (arm A) or the reverse (arm B). From thawed PBMCs, live CD3+CD8+ cells negative for CD19 and CD56 were sorted. Germline assignment: CDR1 MNHEY and CDR2 SVGAGI. Deletions cut 2 bases from V and 2 bases from J, with 6 bases between. This CDR3 spans 13 amino acids. This TCR came from a human donor with melanoma. The J gene is TRBJ1-2, the V gene TRBV6-5, with TRBD1 as a possible D gene (5 bases). Sequencing was performed on CD8+ T cells sorted from blood (inferred from file names), taken from a patient given nivolumab and ipilimumab in sequence. In DNA, the CDR3 is TGTGCCAGCAGTTACAACAGGAACTATGGCTACACCTTC. Translating gives CASSYNRNYGYTF.